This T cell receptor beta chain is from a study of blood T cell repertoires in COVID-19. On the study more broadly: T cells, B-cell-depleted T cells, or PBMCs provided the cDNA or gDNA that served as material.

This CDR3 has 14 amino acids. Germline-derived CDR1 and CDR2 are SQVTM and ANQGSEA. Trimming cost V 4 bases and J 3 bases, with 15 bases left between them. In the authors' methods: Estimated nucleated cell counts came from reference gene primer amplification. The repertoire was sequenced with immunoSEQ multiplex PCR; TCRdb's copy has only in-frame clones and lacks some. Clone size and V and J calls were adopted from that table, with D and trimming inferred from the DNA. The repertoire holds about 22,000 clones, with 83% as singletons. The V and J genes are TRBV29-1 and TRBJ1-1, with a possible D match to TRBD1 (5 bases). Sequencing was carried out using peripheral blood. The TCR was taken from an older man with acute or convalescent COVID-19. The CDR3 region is CSVASRGRDTEAFF. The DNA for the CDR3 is TGCAGCGTTGCTTCTCGGGGGAGGGACACTGAAGCTTTCTTT.